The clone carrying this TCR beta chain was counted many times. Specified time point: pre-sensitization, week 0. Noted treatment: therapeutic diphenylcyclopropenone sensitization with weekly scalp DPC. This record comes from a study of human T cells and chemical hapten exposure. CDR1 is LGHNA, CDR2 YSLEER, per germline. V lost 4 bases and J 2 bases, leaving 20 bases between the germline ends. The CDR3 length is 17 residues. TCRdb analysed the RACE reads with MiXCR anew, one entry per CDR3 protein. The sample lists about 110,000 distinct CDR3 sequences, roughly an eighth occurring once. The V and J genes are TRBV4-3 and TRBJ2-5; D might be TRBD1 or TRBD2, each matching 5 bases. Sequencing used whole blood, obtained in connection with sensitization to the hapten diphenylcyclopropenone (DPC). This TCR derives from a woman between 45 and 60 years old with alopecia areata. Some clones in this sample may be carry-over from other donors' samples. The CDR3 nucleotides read TGCGCCAGCAGCCCAAATACCGGGACCTTTCTACAAGAGACCCAGTACTTC. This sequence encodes CASSPNTGTFLQETQYF.